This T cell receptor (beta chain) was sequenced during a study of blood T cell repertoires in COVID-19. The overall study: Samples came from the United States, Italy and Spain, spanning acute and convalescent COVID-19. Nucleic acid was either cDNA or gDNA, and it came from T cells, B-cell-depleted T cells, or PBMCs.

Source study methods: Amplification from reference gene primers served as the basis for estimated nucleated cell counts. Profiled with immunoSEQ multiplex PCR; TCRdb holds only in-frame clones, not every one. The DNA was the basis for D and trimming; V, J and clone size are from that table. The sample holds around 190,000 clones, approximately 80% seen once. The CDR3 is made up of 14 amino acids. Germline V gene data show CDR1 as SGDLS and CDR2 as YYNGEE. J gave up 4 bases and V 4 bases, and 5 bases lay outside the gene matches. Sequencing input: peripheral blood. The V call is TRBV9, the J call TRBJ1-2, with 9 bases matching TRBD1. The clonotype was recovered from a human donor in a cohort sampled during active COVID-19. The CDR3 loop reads CASSLDRGLYGYTF. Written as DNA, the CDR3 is TGTGCCAGCAGCCTGGACAGGGGTCTCTATGGCTACACCTTC.